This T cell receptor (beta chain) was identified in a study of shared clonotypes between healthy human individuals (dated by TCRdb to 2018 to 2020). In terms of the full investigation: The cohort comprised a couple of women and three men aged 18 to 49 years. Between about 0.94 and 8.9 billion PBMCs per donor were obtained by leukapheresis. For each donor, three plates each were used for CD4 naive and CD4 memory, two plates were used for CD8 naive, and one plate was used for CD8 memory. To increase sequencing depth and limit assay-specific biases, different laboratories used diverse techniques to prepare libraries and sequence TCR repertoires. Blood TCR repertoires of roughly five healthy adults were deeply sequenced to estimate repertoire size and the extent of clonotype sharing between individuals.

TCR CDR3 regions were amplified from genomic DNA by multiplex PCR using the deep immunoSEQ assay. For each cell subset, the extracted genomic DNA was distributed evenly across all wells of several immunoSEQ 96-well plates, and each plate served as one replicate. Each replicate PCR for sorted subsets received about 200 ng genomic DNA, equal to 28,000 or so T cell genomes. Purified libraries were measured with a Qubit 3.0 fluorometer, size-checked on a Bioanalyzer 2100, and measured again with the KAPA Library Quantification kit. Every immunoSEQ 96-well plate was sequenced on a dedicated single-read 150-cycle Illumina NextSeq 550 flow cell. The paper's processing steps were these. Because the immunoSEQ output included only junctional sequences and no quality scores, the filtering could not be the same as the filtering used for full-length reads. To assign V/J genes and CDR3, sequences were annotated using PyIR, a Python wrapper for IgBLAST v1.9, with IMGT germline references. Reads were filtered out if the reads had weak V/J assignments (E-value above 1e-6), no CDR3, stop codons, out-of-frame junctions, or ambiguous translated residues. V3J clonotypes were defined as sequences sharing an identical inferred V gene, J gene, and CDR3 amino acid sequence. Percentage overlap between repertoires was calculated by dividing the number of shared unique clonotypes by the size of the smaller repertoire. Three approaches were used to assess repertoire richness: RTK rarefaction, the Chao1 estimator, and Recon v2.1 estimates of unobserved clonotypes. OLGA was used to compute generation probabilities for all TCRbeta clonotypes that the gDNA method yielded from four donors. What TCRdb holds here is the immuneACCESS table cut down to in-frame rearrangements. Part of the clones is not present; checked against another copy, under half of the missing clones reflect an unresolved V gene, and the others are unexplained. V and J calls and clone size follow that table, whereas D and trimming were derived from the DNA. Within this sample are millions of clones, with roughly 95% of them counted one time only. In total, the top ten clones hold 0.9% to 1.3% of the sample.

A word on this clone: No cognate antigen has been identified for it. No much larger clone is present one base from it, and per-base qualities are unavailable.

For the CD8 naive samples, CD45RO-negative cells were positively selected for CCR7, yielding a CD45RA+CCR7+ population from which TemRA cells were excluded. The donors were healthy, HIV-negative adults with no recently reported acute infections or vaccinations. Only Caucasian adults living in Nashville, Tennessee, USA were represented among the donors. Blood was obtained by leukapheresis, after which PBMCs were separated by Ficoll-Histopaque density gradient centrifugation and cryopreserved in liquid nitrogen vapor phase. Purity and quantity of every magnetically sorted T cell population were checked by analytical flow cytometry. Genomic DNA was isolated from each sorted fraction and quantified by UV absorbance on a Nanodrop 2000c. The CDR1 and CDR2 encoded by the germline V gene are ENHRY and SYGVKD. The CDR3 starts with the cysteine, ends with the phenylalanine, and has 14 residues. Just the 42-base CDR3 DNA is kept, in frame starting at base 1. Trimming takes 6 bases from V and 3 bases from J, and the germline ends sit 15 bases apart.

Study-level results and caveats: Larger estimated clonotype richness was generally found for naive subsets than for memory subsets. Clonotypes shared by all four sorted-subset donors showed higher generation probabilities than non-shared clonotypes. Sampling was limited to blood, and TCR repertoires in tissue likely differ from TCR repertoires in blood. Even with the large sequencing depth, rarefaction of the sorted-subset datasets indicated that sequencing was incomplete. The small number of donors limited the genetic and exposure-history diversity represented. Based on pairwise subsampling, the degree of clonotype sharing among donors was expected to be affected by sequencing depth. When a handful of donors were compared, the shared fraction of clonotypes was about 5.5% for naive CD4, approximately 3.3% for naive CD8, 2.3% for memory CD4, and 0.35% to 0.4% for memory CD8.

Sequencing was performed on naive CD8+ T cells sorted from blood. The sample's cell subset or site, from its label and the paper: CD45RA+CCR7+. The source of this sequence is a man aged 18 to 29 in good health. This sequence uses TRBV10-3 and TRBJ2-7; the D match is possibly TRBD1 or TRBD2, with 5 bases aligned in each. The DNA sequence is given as TGTGCCATCAGCTCCCGGGACGGAAACTACGAGCAGTACTTC. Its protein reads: CAISSRDGNYEQYF.